Below, one T cell receptor (beta chain) is given with its context. Its antigen is unknown. This entry belongs to a study of monozygotic twins with inflammatory bowel disease. The CDR3 has 14 amino acids. CDR1 is SQVTM and CDR2 is ANQGSEA in the germline V gene. Whole-study findings and limits: No single strong signal or clonotype associated with IBD was supported.

The authors drew roughly 2.5 ml of blood from each donor. Total RNA input per TCR library was 3,500 to 4,500 ng. The template switching step added UMIs that contained a 6-nucleotide sample barcode. From the 5' RACE reads, TCRdb lists one entry per CDR3 protein and no DNA. This sample lists some 200,000 distinct CDR3 sequences; its ten largest clones have 1.5% to 2%. The source is a human donor with ulcerative colitis or Crohn's disease, or a healthy co-twin of an affected twin (not recorded which). The J gene is TRBJ2-3, the V gene TRBV29-1. The sequenced sample was blood. The CDR3 here is CSVATPTSTDTQYF.